This is a list of T cell receptor beta chains from one sample in a study of T-cell memory formation after mild COVID-19. MiXCR, run by TCRdb on the 5' RACE reads, gives a single entry per CDR3 protein. In the table there are 40,000 to 60,000 distinct CDR3 sequences, about 28% of which are singletons. The sequenced sample was PBMCs or a T cell subset sorted from them (not recorded which). Receptors were obtained from a man between 18 and 29 years old who had mild COVID-19 (a few samples of this study predate the infection). Cell type and time point are not known. The CDR3 runs from the conserved cysteine through the conserved F or W. Each record gives: D gene, CDR3 length, clone size, J gene, V gene, CDR3 protein, CDR3 DNA. A D gene is named only where the DNA matches it firmly. Expanded clones get a size class; other rows say once, few or many, or leave the size out.

-,14,few,TRBJ2-7,TRBV20-1,CSARDAASSYEQYF,TGCAGTGCTAGAGACGCCGCGAGCTCCTACGAGCAGTACTTC
-,17,many,TRBJ2-7,TRBV3-1,CASSQQSNSFGGGEQYF,TGTGCCAGCAGCCAACAATCGAATAGTTTTGGTGGGGGCGAGCAGTACTTC
-,15,-,TRBJ1-2,TRBV4-1,CASSQGSGPLYGYTF,TGCGCCAGCAGCCAAGGGTCGGGACCGCTGTATGGCTACACCTTC
TRBD2,16,few,TRBJ2-5,TRBV7-9,CASSMLSGGHQETQYF,TGTGCCAGCAGCATGCTTAGCGGGGGCCATCAAGAGACCCAGTACTTC
-,14,many,TRBJ2-1,TRBV9,CASSVKGSYNEQFF,TGTGCCAGCAGCGTAAAAGGTTCCTACAATGAGCAGTTCTTC
-,15,few,TRBJ1-5,TRBV4-3,CASSQELISNQPQHF,TGCGCCAGCAGCCAAGAATTGATAAGCAATCAGCCCCAGCATTTT
-,16,-,TRBJ2-1,TRBV4-2,CASSQAPRGTYNEQFF,TGTGCCAGCAGCCAAGCTCCCAGAGGCACCTACAATGAGCAGTTCTTC
-,16,few,TRBJ2-6,TRBV6-2/TRBV6-3,CASSSALAYGANVLTF,TGTGCCAGCAGTTCCGCCCTAGCGTACGGGGCCAACGTCCTGACTTTC
TRBD1,13,-,TRBJ2-7,TRBV9,CASSVGTEYEQYF,TGTGCCAGCAGCGTTGGGACAGAATACGAGCAGTACTTC
-,12,few,TRBJ1-1,TRBV29-1,CSLARVGTEAFF,TGCAGCCTTGCCCGGGTCGGGACTGAAGCTTTCTTT
-,13,-,TRBJ1-2,TRBV6-2/TRBV6-3,CASSWTVGYGYTF,TGTGCCAGCAGCTGGACGGTTGGCTATGGCTACACCTTC
-,14,many,TRBJ2-3,TRBV12-3/TRBV12-4,CASSLSEDTDTQYF,TGTGCCAGCAGTTTATCGGAAGACACAGATACGCAGTATTTT
-,18,-,TRBJ1-3,TRBV28,CASSFPPFRTRFGNTIYF,TGTGCCAGCAGTTTCCCCCCCTTCAGGACACGTTTTGGAAACACCATATATTTT
-,13,few,TRBJ2-7,TRBV7-3,CASSSGEGGEQYF,TGTGCCAGCAGCTCCGGGGAGGGGGGCGAGCAGTACTTC
-,13,-,TRBJ2-3,TRBV6-5,CASSYSAADTQYF,TGTGCCAGCAGTTACTCGGCGGCAGATACGCAGTATTTT
TRBD1,15,-,TRBJ1-6,TRBV7-9,CASSSRQGPNSPLHF,TGTGCCAGCAGCTCCAGACAGGGTCCAAATTCACCCCTCCACTTT
-,13,-,TRBJ1-2,TRBV29-1,CSIPEATNYGYTF,TGCAGCATCCCGGAGGCCACAAACTATGGCTACACCTTC
-,14,-,TRBJ2-5,TRBV7-6,CASSPPGSLGAQYF,TGTGCCAGCAGCCCCCCCGGGAGCCTTGGGGCCCAGTACTTC
TRBD2,17,few,TRBJ2-5,TRBV10-3,CAISDPPGGGILETQYF,TGTGCCATCAGTGACCCCCCCGGCGGGGGGATCCTAGAGACCCAGTACTTC
-,20,few,TRBJ2-1,TRBV11-2,CASSLIPQGMGNPAGDEQFF,TGTGCCAGCAGCTTAATCCCCCAGGGGATGGGTAACCCGGCTGGGGATGAGCAGTTCTTC
TRBD1,18,-,TRBJ1-5,TRBV18,CASSYIRTGSKSNQPQHF,TGTGCCAGCTCATATATTAGGACAGGGTCGAAGAGCAATCAGCCCCAGCATTTT
-,12,few,TRBJ2-7,TRBV9,CASSVAMGEQYF,TGTGCCAGCAGCGTAGCTATGGGGGAGCAGTACTTC
-,16,few,TRBJ2-3,TRBV4-1,CASSQDVGSGTDTQYF,TGCGCCAGCAGCCAAGATGTCGGCAGTGGCACAGATACGCAGTATTTT
-,14,few,TRBJ2-7,TRBV7-9,CASSPGRRAYEQYF,TGTGCCAGCAGCCCGGGACGGCGTGCCTACGAGCAGTACTTC
TRBD1,12,-,TRBJ2-1,TRBV7-9,CASSPGGGEQFF,TGTGCCAGCAGCCCAGGGGGTGGAGAGCAGTTCTTC
-,12,-,TRBJ1-4,TRBV5-4,CASSLGSEKLFF,TGTGCCAGCAGCTTGGGGTCTGAAAAACTGTTTTTT
-,16,once,TRBJ1-1,TRBV7-8,CASSLALSQARLRAFF,TGTGCCAGCAGCTTAGCTTTATCCCAGGCCCGACTCCGAGCTTTCTTT
-,13,-,TRBJ2-5,TRBV9,CASSVGAQETQYF,TGTGCCAGCAGCGTAGGGGCCCAAGAGACCCAGTACTTC
TRBD2,14,-,TRBJ2-2,TRBV29-1,CSIPAGEITGELFF,TGCAGCATACCAGCGGGGGAGATCACCGGGGAGCTGTTTTTT
-,12,many,TRBJ2-5,TRBV6-6,CASSYGPETQYF,TGTGCCAGCAGTTACGGGCCCGAGACCCAGTACTTC
-,16,few,TRBJ2-3,TRBV29-1,CSARLMGRHSTDTQYF,TGCAGCGCTAGGCTAATGGGGAGGCATAGCACAGATACGCAGTATTTT
-,12,-,TRBJ2-1,TRBV6-6,CASSLLGNEQFF,TGTGCCAGCAGTTTGCTAGGCAATGAGCAGTTCTTC
TRBD2,14,-,TRBJ2-1,TRBV6-6,CARPPASGINEQFF,TGTGCCAGGCCGCCTGCTAGCGGGATCAATGAGCAGTTCTTC
-,16,few,TRBJ2-3,TRBV6-4,CASSDNAGLGGDTQYF,TGTGCCAGCAGTGACAACGCAGGTCTTGGGGGAGATACGCAGTATTTT
-,11,-,TRBJ1-2,TRBV3-1,CASRDLYGYTF,TGTGCCAGTCGGGATCTCTATGGCTACACCTTC
TRBD2,15,-,TRBJ2-5,TRBV4-2,CASSPNRGGRETQYF,TGTGCCAGCAGCCCCAACCGGGGGGGCAGGGAGACCCAGTACTTC
-,14,few,TRBJ1-2,TRBV5-5,CASSPERGDYGYTF,TGTGCCAGCAGCCCCGAAAGGGGAGACTATGGCTACACCTTC
-,15,-,TRBJ1-5,TRBV6-5,CASSYARGSNQPQHF,TGTGCCAGCAGTTACGCCAGGGGAAGCAATCAGCCCCAGCATTTT
-,13,-,TRBJ2-3,TRBV6-5,CASRHTGTDTQYF,TGTGCCAGCAGACATACGGGGACAGATACGCAGTATTTT
-,15,-,TRBJ2-3,TRBV4-1,CASSQDGAGTDTQYF,TGCGCCAGCAGCCAAGATGGGGCTGGCACAGATACGCAGTATTTT
TRBD2,14,-,TRBJ2-7,TRBV4-1,CASSRTSGDYEQYF,TGCGCCAGCAGCCGAACTAGCGGGGACTACGAGCAGTACTTC
TRBD2,16,-,TRBJ2-5,TRBV7-2,CASSLQFSGTPGTQYF,TGTGCCAGCAGCTTACAGTTTAGCGGGACGCCAGGGACCCAGTACTTC
-,13,-,TRBJ2-7,TRBV2,CASSEILNSEQYF,TGTGCCAGCAGTGAGATCCTAAACAGCGAGCAGTACTTC
-,14,-,TRBJ2-7,TRBV12-3/TRBV12-4,CASSFTAESYEQYF,TGTGCCAGCAGTTTCACTGCGGAATCATACGAGCAGTACTTC
TRBD2,13,few,TRBJ2-7,TRBV7-9,CASRLGGAEEQYF,TGTGCCAGCCGCCTGGGAGGGGCCGAAGAGCAGTACTTC
-,12,-,TRBJ1-6,TRBV25-1,CASTTGWAPLHF,TGTGCCAGCACGACTGGCTGGGCACCCCTCCACTTT
TRBD1,14,few,TRBJ1-2,TRBV7-2,CASSARDRGYGYTF,TGTGCCAGCAGCGCCCGGGACAGGGGCTATGGCTACACCTTC
-,19,few,TRBJ2-1,TRBV4-3,CASSQDLGVAGRGNNEQFF,TGCGCCAGCAGCCAAGATCTGGGTGTTGCAGGACGAGGGAACAATGAGCAGTTCTTC
-,14,once,TRBJ2-3,TRBV4-3,CASSQDSSTDWQYF,TGCGCCAGCAGCCAAGATTCTTCGACGGACTGGCAGTATTTT
-,14,-,TRBJ2-2,TRBV12-3/TRBV12-4,CASSYAPGTGELFF,TGTGCCAGCAGTTATGCTCCGGGGACCGGGGAGCTGTTTTTT
-,17,-,TRBJ2-1,TRBV7-8,CASSLYGGRSSYNEQFF,TGTGCCAGCAGCTTATATGGGGGGCGGAGCTCCTACAATGAGCAGTTCTTC
-,13,few,TRBJ1-2,TRBV2,CASSAGGGYGYTF,TGTGCCAGCAGTGCGGGGGGTGGCTATGGCTACACCTTC
-,15,-,TRBJ2-3,TRBV5-4,CASSLVEAPPDTQYF,TGTGCCAGCAGCTTGGTCGAGGCCCCGCCAGATACGCAGTATTTT
TRBD1,17,few,TRBJ2-3,TRBV30,CAWSPGTGRSSTDTQYF,TGTGCCTGGAGTCCCGGGACAGGACGCTCTAGCACAGATACGCAGTATTTT
-,14,-,TRBJ1-6,TRBV5-5,CASSVYSYNSPLHF,TGTGCCAGCAGTGTTTACTCCTATAATTCACCCCTCCACTTT
TRBD2,14,few,TRBJ2-5,TRBV6-2/TRBV6-3,CASMTGGFIETQYF,TGTGCCAGCATGACGGGAGGGTTCATTGAGACCCAGTACTTC
-,14,few,TRBJ1-6,TRBV5-6,CASSFAVWNSPLHF,TGTGCCAGCAGCTTCGCGGTTTGGAATTCACCCCTCCACTTT
TRBD2,17,-,TRBJ2-1,TRBV10-2,CASSESIVRGGEDEQFF,TGCGCCAGCAGTGAGTCGATAGTTCGCGGGGGGGAGGATGAGCAGTTCTTC
-,13,-,TRBJ2-5,TRBV20-1,CSARDSLTETQYF,TGCAGTGCTCGGGACTCCTTAACAGAGACCCAGTACTTC
-,16,-,TRBJ2-3,TRBV7-9,CASSSHAGGRADTQYF,TGTGCCAGCAGCTCCCACGCCGGGGGCCGCGCAGATACGCAGTATTTT